The 3 T cell receptor beta chains presented below share a single source sample, sequenced in a study of shared clonotypes between healthy human individuals. Profiling relied on immunoSEQ multiplex PCR, and the TCRdb table lists in-frame clones only, not all of them. The sample consists of over 2 million clones, roughly 90% of them appearing once. The sample consisted of naive CD4+ T cells from PBMCs. Subset of the sample: CD45RA+ positively selected. Every receptor here comes from a man aged 18-30 years in good health. Some clones in this sample may be carry-over from other donors' samples.

V is TRBV10-3 and J is TRBJ1-2; D may be TRBD1 (6 bases). From germline, CDR1 is ENHRY and CDR2 SYGVKD. The CDR3 contains 15 residues. Trimming shortened V by 0 bases and J by 8 bases, and 16 bases separated the two germline ends. CDR3 amino acids: CAISESAGARAGYTF. CDR3 DNA: TGTGCCATCAGTGAGTCGGCAGGGGCCCGGGCAGGCTACACCTTC.

V usage is TRBV15 and J usage is TRBJ2-7, with 14 nucleotides matching TRBD2. This CDR3 has 20 amino acids. V lost 2 bases and J lost 2; bases outside the gene matches: 14. The germline CDR1 and CDR2 sequences are LNHNV and YYDKDF (reference sequence). The CDR3 reads CATSRSLGTLTSGRAYEQYF. The CDR3 DNA reads as TGTGCCACCAGCAGATCCCTGGGGACCTTGACTAGCGGGAGGGCCTACGAGCAGTACTTC.

A remark on this clone: Other DNA sequences from this sample encode an identical CDR3 as well. The rearrangement links TRBV19 to TRBJ2-4; maybe TRBD2 (5 bases). The germline CDR1 and CDR2 sequences are LNHDA and SQIVND (reference sequence). This CDR3 spans 13 amino acids. Trimming pared 1 base from V and 7 bases from J, leaving 8 bases between. CDR3 DNA sequence: TGTGCCAGTAGTATAGGACCGGGGAACATTCAGTACTTC. This encodes CASSIGPGNIQYF.